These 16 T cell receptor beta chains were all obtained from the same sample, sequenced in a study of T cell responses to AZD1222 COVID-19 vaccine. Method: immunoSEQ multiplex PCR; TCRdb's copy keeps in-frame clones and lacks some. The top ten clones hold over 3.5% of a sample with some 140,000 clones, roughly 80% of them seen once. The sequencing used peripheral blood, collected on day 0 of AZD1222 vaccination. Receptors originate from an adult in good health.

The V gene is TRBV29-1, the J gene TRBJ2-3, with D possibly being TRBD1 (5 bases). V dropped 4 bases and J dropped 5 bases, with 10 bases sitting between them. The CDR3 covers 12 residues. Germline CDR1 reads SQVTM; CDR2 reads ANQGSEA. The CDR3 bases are TGCAGCGTTGGACAGTTGGGAGATACGCAGTATTTT. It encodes CSVGQLGDTQYF.

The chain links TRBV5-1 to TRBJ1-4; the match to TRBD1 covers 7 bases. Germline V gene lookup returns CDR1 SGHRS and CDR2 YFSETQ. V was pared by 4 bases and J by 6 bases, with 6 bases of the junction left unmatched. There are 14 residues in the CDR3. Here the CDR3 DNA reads TGCGCCAGCAGCGTACAGGGGCGGGATGAAAAACTGTTTTTT. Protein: CASSVQGRDEKLFF. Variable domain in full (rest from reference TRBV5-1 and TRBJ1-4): KAGVTQTPRYLIKTRGQQVTLSCSPISGHRSVSWYQQTPGQGLQFLFEYFSETQRNKGNFPGRFSGRQFSNSRSEMNVSTLELGDSALYLCASSVQGRDEKLFFGSGTQLSVL.

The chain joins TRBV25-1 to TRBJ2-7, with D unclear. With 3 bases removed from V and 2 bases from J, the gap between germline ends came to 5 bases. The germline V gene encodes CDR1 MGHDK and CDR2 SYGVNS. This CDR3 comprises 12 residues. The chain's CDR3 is CASSDTTYEQYF. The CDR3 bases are TGTGCCAGCAGTGACACTACCTACGAGCAGTACTTC.

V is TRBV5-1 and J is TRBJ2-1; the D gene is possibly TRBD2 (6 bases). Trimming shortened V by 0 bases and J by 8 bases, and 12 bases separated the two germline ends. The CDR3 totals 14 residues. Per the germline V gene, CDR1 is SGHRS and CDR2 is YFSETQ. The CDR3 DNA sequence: TGCGCCAGCAGCTTGGATCCGGGAGATGATGAGCAGTTCTTC. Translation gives CASSLDPGDDEQFF. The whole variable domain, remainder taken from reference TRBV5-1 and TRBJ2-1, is KAGVTQTPRYLIKTRGQQVTLSCSPISGHRSVSWYQQTPGQGLQFLFEYFSETQRNKGNFPGRFSGRQFSNSRSEMNVSTLELGDSALYLCASSLDPGDDEQFFGPGTRLTVL.

The CDR3 loop is CALESDGYTF. The CDR3 DNA is TGTGCCTTAGAATCCGATGGCTACACCTTC. The V call is TRBV30, the J call TRBJ1-2; D is undetermined. Germline V gives CDR1 GTSNPN, CDR2 SVGIG (reference sequence). This CDR3 comprises 10 residues. V lost 7 bases and J lost 6, with 9 bases in between.

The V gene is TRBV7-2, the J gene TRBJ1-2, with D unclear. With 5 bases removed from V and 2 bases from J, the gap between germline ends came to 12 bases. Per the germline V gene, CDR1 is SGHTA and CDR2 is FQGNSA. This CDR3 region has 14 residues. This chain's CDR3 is CASSVGPSNYGYTF. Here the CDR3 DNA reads TGTGCCAGCAGCGTTGGACCGTCAAACTATGGCTACACCTTC.

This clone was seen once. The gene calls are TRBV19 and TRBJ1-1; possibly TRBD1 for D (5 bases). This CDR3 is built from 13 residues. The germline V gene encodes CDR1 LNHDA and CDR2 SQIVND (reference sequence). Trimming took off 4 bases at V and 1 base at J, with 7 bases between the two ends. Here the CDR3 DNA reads TGTGCCAGTAGTAACACAGGGAACACTGAAGCTTTCTTT. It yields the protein CASSNTGNTEAFF.

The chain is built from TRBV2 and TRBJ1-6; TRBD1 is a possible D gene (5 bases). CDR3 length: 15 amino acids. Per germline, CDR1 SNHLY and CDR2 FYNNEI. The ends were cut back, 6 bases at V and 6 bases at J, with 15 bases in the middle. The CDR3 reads CASRDVSQANSPLHF. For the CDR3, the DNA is TGTGCCAGCAGGGACGTGTCACAGGCTAATTCACCCCTCCACTTT.

The CDR3 is CASSHEGRGLFQPQHF. CDR3 in DNA: TGCGCCAGCAGCCACGAGGGCAGGGGGCTTTTCCAGCCCCAGCATTTT. The genes are TRBV4-1 and TRBJ1-5, with TRBD1 matching 8 bases. Germline V CDR1 and CDR2: MGHRA, YSYEKL. This CDR3 region has 16 residues. V shed 3 bases, J shed 7 bases, and the junction held 11 bases outside the gene matches.

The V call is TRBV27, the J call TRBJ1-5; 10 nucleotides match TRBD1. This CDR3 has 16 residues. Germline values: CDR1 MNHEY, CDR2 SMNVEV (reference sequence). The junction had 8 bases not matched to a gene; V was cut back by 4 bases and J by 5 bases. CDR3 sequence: CASSSLRTGGDQPQHF. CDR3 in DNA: TGTGCCAGCAGTTCGTTAAGGACAGGGGGAGATCAGCCCCAGCATTTT.

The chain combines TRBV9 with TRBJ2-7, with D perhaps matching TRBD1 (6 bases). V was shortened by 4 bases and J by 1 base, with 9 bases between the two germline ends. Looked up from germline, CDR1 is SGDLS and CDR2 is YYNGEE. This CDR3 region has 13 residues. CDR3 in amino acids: CASSFGQSYEQYF. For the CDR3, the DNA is TGTGCCAGCAGCTTTGGACAGTCCTACGAGCAGTACTTC.

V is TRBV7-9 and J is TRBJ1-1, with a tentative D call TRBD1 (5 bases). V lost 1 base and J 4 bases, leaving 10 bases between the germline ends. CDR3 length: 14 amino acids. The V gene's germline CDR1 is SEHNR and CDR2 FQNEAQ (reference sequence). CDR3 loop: CASSLEGSRTEAFF. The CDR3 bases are TGTGCCAGCAGCTTAGAGGGGTCACGCACTGAAGCTTTCTTT.

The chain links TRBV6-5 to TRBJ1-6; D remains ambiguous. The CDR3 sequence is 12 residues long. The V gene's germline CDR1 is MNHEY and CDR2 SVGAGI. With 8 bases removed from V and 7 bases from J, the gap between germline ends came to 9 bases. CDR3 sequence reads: CASGSINSPLHF. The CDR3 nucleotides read TGTGCCAGCGGGAGCATCAATTCACCCCTCCACTTT.

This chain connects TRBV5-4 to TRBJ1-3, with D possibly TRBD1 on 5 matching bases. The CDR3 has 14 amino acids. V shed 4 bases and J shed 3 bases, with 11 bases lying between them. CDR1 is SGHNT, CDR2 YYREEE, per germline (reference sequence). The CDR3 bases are TGTGCCAGCAGCCTCGCAGGGATTGGAAACACCATATATTTT. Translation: CASSLAGIGNTIYF.

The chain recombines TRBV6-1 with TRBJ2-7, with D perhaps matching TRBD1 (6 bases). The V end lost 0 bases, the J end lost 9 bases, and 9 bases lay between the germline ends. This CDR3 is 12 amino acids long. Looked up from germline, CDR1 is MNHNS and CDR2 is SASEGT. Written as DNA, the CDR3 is TGTGCCAGCAGTGAAGCCCCCAGGGGGCAGTACTTC. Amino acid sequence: CASSEAPRGQYF.

For the CDR3, the DNA is TGTGCCAGCAGTCCCGCCTGGGGGGCTGGAAACACCATATATTTT. This encodes CASSPAWGAGNTIYF. The chain combines TRBV6-5 with TRBJ1-3, with a possible D match to TRBD1 (5 bases). CDR3 size: 15 residues. Germline loops: CDR1 MNHEY, CDR2 SVGAGI. The V gene lost 5 bases and the J gene lost 2 bases, with 13 bases spanning the gap.